Listed here are 25 T cell receptor beta chains from one sample, sequenced in a study of cytomegalovirus exposure and HLA in healthy donors. The PCR had 60 Vbeta and 13 Jbeta primers. TCRdb's table, derived via immunoSEQ multiplex PCR, lists solely in-frame clones and lacks some. Of approximately 170,000 clones in the sample, approximately 67% were seen once. Specimen: PBMCs. These receptor sequences come from a woman aged 18 to 35 in good health and CMV-seropositive.

This rearrangement joins TRBV6-5 to TRBJ1-1, with 9 bases aligning to TRBD1. V lost 0 bases to trimming and J lost 3 bases; unmatched junction nucleotides: 2. The germline V gene encodes CDR1 MNHEY and CDR2 SVGAGI. The CDR3 spans 15 residues. The CDR3 reads CASSYSGQGHTEAFF. The CDR3 bases are TGTGCCAGCAGTTACTCCGGACAGGGGCACACTGAAGCTTTCTTT.

This clone was observed a single time. The rearrangement links TRBV19 to TRBJ1-2, with D maybe TRBD1 (5 bases). The CDR3 spans 14 residues. The germline V gene has CDR1 LNHDA and CDR2 SQIVND (reference sequence). V lost 3 bases and J 3 bases, leaving 11 bases between the germline ends. The CDR3 reads CASSIGGDDYGYTF. CDR3 sequence (DNA): TGTGCCAGTAGTATTGGGGGGGACGACTATGGCTACACCTTC.

This rearrangement joins TRBV19 to TRBJ1-2, with D possibly matching TRBD1 (5 bases). The V gene's germline CDR1 is LNHDA and CDR2 SQIVND (reference sequence). This CDR3 has 14 residues. V dropped 5 bases and J dropped 5 bases, with 15 bases sitting between them. The CDR3 DNA reads as TGTGCCAGTAGTCCAACAACAGGAAAGTATGGCTACACCTTC. The encoded protein is CASSPTTGKYGYTF.

This chain uses TRBV23-1 with TRBJ2-1; D unclear. TRBV23-1 is labeled an ORF, and its function is uncertain. Trimming shortened V by 4 bases and J by 10 bases, and 11 bases separated the two germline ends. The CDR3 is 12 residues long. The DNA of the CDR3 is TGCGCCAGCAGTCCCCTAGGAACCGAGCAGTTCTTC. It specifies CASSPLGTEQFF.

The rearrangement links TRBV5-8 to TRBJ1-2; D is undetermined. V gave up 6 bases and J gave up 0 bases, with 6 bases separating them. The CDR3 loop spans 12 amino acids. From germline, CDR1 is SGHTS and CDR2 YDEGEE. The CDR3 loop is CASTRANYGYTF. In nucleotides, the CDR3 is TGTGCCAGCACGAGGGCTAACTATGGCTACACCTTC.

A few counts support this clone. The chain employs TRBV27 and TRBJ1-1, with D possibly matching TRBD1 (6 bases). Germline CDR1 MNHEY, CDR2 SMNVEV (reference sequence). Trimming removed 11 bases from V and 5 bases from J, with 15 bases in between. The CDR3 spans 12 residues. The CDR3 sequence: CASRRGSTEAFF. The CDR3 bases are TGTGCCTCACGCAGGGGATCGACTGAAGCTTTCTTT.

The chain has TRBV5-1 and TRBJ2-7; D possibly corresponds to TRBD2 (6 bases). The CDR3 is 15 residues long. V was pared by 4 bases and J by 1 base, with 15 bases between. CDR1 SGHRS and CDR2 YFSETQ come from the germline V gene. Here the CDR3 reads CASSPAAGASYEQYF. The CDR3 DNA sequence: TGCGCCAGCAGCCCCGCAGCGGGCGCGTCCTACGAGCAGTACTTC.

The V and J genes are TRBV18 and TRBJ1-1, with 9 bases that match TRBD1. V shed 2 bases and J 5 bases; nucleotides not matched to a gene: 6. Germline values: CDR1 KGHSH, CDR2 LQKENI. The CDR3 runs 15 residues. The DNA for the CDR3 is TGTGCCAGCTCACCAGTGGGACAGGGTGGGACTGAAGCTTTCTTT. It specifies CASSPVGQGGTEAFF.

This sequence joins TRBV4-3 and TRBJ2-6; weak D call: TRBD2 (5 bases). CDR1 is LGHNA and CDR2 is YSLEER in the germline V gene. With 0 bases removed from V and 4 bases from J, the gap between germline ends came to 10 bases. The CDR3 is 16 residues long. In nucleotides, the CDR3 is TGCGCCAGCAGCCAAGATCGAGGGTCCGGGGCCAACGTCCTGACTTTC. Its protein is CASSQDRGSGANVLTF.

The CDR3 nucleotides read TGTGCCAGCAGTGACTCGATAGTTTTCGACTATCGGAATCTCTCCTACAATGAGCAGTTCTTC. Its protein product is CASSDSIVFDYRNLSYNEQFF. The rearrangement links TRBV6-4 to TRBJ2-1, with D possibly TRBD2 on 5 matching bases. Germline V gene data show CDR1 as MRHNA and CDR2 as SNTAGT. The CDR3 spans 21 residues. V was pared by 0 bases and J by 0 bases, with 24 bases between.

This sequence joins TRBV5-4 and TRBJ2-7; 7 bases agree with TRBD1. J gave up 4 bases and V 4 bases, and 8 bases lay outside the gene matches. CDR1 is SGHNT and CDR2 is YYREEE in the germline V gene (reference sequence). This CDR3 is 14 amino acids long. CDR3 sequence: CASSVGQFEYEQYF. For the CDR3, the DNA is TGTGCCAGCAGCGTGGGACAGTTTGAGTACGAGCAGTACTTC. Full variable domain (missing parts from reference TRBV5-4 and TRBJ2-7): ETGVTQSPTHLIKTRGQQVTLRCSSQSGHNTVSWYQQALGQGPQFIFQYYREEENGRGNFPPRFSGLQFPNYSSELNVNALELDDSALYLCASSVGQFEYEQYFGPGTRLTVT.

As DNA, the CDR3 is TGTGCCACCGAGTCACGCCGACTCTCCACAGATACGCAGTATTTT. Translating it yields CATESRRLSTDTQYF. This chain uses TRBV2 with TRBJ2-3; D is ambiguous. The V gene lost 10 bases and the J gene lost 2 bases, with 19 bases spanning the gap. CDR1 and CDR2 (germline): SNHLY, FYNNEI. This CDR3 is 15 amino acids long.

The rearrangement uses TRBV19 and TRBJ2-1; TRBD2 matches at 11 bases. V shed 9 bases and J 7 bases; nucleotides not matched to a gene: 14. The CDR3 loop spans 16 amino acids. The V gene's germline CDR1 is LNHDA and CDR2 SQIVND (reference sequence). Here the CDR3 DNA reads TGTGCCAGCAATCCGGGACTAGCGGCGCTACGGAATGAGCAGTTCTTC. Residues: CASNPGLAALRNEQFF.

The chain joins TRBV9 to TRBJ2-3; D possibly corresponds to TRBD2 (6 bases). The CDR3 is 14 amino acids. Germline lookup yields CDR1 SGDLS and CDR2 YYNGEE. V lost 1 base to trimming and J lost 5 bases, with 11 bases between them. In DNA form, the CDR3 reads TGTGCCAGCAGCGTAAAAGCGGGCATAGATACGCAGTATTTT. The encoded protein is CASSVKAGIDTQYF.

The CDR3 coding sequence is TGTGCCAGCCACTATGCTGGGGGCTGGAACACTGAAGCTTTCTTT. This encodes CASHYAGGWNTEAFF. The genes are TRBV28 and TRBJ1-1, with a tentative D call TRBD1 (6 bases). CDR1 is MDHEN, CDR2 SYDVKM, per germline. This CDR3 has 15 residues. Trimming removed 8 bases from V and 1 base from J, with 17 bases in between. The whole variable domain, filled in from reference TRBV28 and TRBJ1-1, reads DVKVTQSSRYLVKRTGEKVFLECVQDMDHENMFWYRQDPGLGLRLIYFSYDVKMKEKGDIPEGYSVSREKKERFSLILESASTNQTSMYLCASHYAGGWNTEAFFGQGTRLTVV.

This clone was observed a few times. The V and J genes are TRBV10-1 and TRBJ2-3, with TRBD2 identical over 7 bases. The CDR3 consists of 15 residues. V lost 8 bases to trimming and J lost 4 bases; unmatched junction nucleotides: 12. From germline, CDR1 is WNHNN and CDR2 SYGVQD (reference sequence). The CDR3 is CASSRAGDPPDTQYF. CDR3 DNA sequence: TGCGCCAGCTCTCGGGCGGGAGACCCCCCAGATACGCAGTATTTT.

Only a few counts were recorded for this clone. The V and J genes are TRBV7-9 and TRBJ2-5, with TRBD2 matching over 7 bases. This CDR3 contains 15 residues. The V gene end was trimmed by 3 bases and the J gene end by 2 bases; junction bases not matched to a gene: 6. Germline loops: CDR1 SEHNR, CDR2 FQNEAQ (reference sequence). The DNA for the CDR3 is TGTGCCAGCAGCTTGGCGCTAGCGGAGCAAGAGACCCAGTACTTC. Translated: CASSLALAEQETQYF.

This rearrangement joins TRBV7-3 to TRBJ1-1, with no clear D. Germline loops: CDR1 SGHTA, CDR2 FQGTGA. The CDR3 runs to 13 residues. Trimming took 5 bases from V and 5 from J, leaving 12 bases between them. The CDR3 is CASSRRAGTEAFF. The CDR3 nucleotides read TGTGCCAGCAGCCGCCGGGCGGGAACTGAAGCTTTCTTT.

The chain employs TRBV2 and TRBJ2-1; 14 bases align to TRBD2. This CDR3 contains 15 residues. CDR1 SNHLY and CDR2 FYNNEI come from the germline V gene. After removal of 6 bases from V and 9 bases from J, the junction contained 7 bases not matched to a gene. Here the CDR3 reads CASSGGLAGVFEQFF. CDR3 DNA sequence: TGTGCCAGCAGCGGGGGACTAGCGGGAGTTTTTGAGCAGTTCTTC.

V usage is TRBV7-2 and J usage is TRBJ1-2, with 8 nucleotides matching TRBD1. The trim removed 4 bases at V and 6 bases at J, leaving 13 bases unmatched. In germline, CDR1 is SGHTA, CDR2 FQGNSA. This CDR3 has 16 residues. The CDR3 DNA sequence: TGTGCCAGCAGCTCAACAGGGGGGGTAGTTGGGGATGGCTACACCTTC. Its protein product is CASSSTGGVVGDGYTF.

The chain employs TRBV5-6 and TRBJ1-4; possibly TRBD1 for D (6 bases). The CDR3 covers 12 residues. V was clipped by 3 bases and J by 12 bases, with 12 bases between them. Germline V CDR1 and CDR2: SGHDT, YYEEEE. This CDR3 is CASSSTGFELFF. In DNA form, the CDR3 reads TGTGCCAGCAGCTCCACAGGGTTCGAACTGTTTTTT.

V and J are TRBV5-1 and TRBJ2-1, with 7 bases identical to TRBD1. Germline lookup yields CDR1 SGHRS and CDR2 YFSETQ. V shed 3 bases and J 4 bases; nucleotides not matched to a gene: 4. There are 14 residues in the CDR3. In DNA, the CDR3 is TGCGCCAGCAGCTGGGACAGCGTATACAATGAGCAGTTCTTC. Its translation is CASSWDSVYNEQFF.

This rearrangement joins TRBV5-6 to TRBJ1-5; a possible D gene is TRBD1 (6 bases). From germline, CDR1 is SGHDT and CDR2 YYEEEE. The CDR3 contains 14 residues. Trimming stripped 1 base from V and 1 base from J, with 6 bases between. CDR3 DNA sequence: TGTGCCAGCAGCTTGAGGGGGAGCAATCAGCCCCAGCATTTT. Translation gives CASSLRGSNQPQHF.

The V call is TRBV7-2, the J call TRBJ1-3, with D perhaps matching TRBD1 (5 bases). V was shortened by 2 bases and J by 4 bases, with 15 bases between the two germline ends. The CDR3 consists of 16 residues. The germline V gene has CDR1 SGHTA and CDR2 FQGNSA. Here the CDR3 reads CASSLQGTVIGNTIYF. The DNA for the CDR3 is TGTGCCAGCAGCTTACAGGGCACCGTTATCGGAAACACCATATATTTT.

The J gene is TRBJ2-2, the V gene TRBV9, with 9 bases aligning to TRBD1. CDR1 is SGDLS, CDR2 YYNGEE, per germline. The CDR3 consists of 16 residues. Trimming cost V 7 bases and J 7 bases; bases outside gene matches: 14. The CDR3 DNA is TGTGCCAGCGGAGTAATGGGACAGGGAGAACTCGGGGAGCTGTTTTTT. Protein sequence: CASGVMGQGELGELFF.